This TCR beta chain came from a study of breast tumors, draining lymph nodes, adjacent tissues. Study-level results: Tumor repertoires ranked between lymph nodes and nontumor tissue in diversity, with V and J gene preferences. Most tumor T cells seemingly derive from lymph node, then expand in tumor. The lymph node origin of tumor T cells was framed as consistent with a hypothesis, not demonstrated.

This clonotype was picked up a small number of times. Its cognate antigen is unknown. Breast cancer patients provided tissue from their axillary draining lymph nodes. TCRdb independently ran MiXCR on the multiplex PCR reads; one entry per CDR3 protein. The sample shows some 170,000 distinct CDR3 sequences, approximately 33% of them seen only once. The germline CDR1 and CDR2 sequences are MNHNS and SASEGT. CDR3 length: 15 residues. Trimming cost V 5 bases and J 0 bases, with 13 bases left between them. V and J are TRBV6-1 and TRBJ1-2; D possibly corresponds to TRBD1 (5 bases). The clonotype was recovered from a female donor with breast cancer. Some clones in this sample may be carry-over from other donors' samples. Sequenced material: axillary lymph node tissue. DNA of the CDR3: TGTGCCAGCAGTCCCCCCGGGACTACTAACTATGGCTACACCTTC. This gives the protein CASSPPGTTNYGYTF.